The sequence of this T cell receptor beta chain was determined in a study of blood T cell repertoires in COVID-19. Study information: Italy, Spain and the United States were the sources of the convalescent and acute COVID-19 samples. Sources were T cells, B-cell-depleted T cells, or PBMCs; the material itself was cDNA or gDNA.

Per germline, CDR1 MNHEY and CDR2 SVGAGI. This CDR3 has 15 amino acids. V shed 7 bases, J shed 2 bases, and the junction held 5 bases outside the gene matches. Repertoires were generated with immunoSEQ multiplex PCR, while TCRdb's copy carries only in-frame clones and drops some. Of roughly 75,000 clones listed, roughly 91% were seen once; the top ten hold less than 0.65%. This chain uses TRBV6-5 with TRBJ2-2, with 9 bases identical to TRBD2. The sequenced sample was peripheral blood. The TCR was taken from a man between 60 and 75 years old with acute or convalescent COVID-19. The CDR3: CASIPSGINTGELFF. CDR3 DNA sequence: TGTGCCAGCATACCTAGCGGGATTAACACCGGGGAGCTGTTTTTT.